The 25 T cell receptor beta chains given below trace back to one sample, sequenced in a study of naive and memory T cell subsets. Amplification of ligated cDNA took four PCR rounds with SP2 and nested alpha and beta constant primers. TCRdb passed the UMI-ligation and nested PCR reads through MiXCR, listing each CDR3 protein once. The sample has around 2,000 distinct CDR3 sequences, around 4.1% seen once. Treatment indicated: skin biopsy from saline-injected control site (resident skin T cells). Input was roughly 1 to 1,100 ng of DNase-treated total RNA without cell sorting. The sequences come from skin, collected from a saline injection site in the skin. The receptors were gathered from an adult in good health.

This clonotype was counted only a few times. The chain has TRBV7-7 and TRBJ1-5, with D unresolved. Germline V gene lookup returns CDR1 SSHAT and CDR2 FNYEAQ (reference sequence). The ends were cut back, 2 bases at V and 6 bases at J, with 2 bases in the middle. CDR3 size: 11 residues. The CDR3: CASSLFQPQHF. The CDR3 bases are TGTGCCAGCAGCTTATTTCAGCCCCAGCATTTT.

This clonotype was picked up many times. The rearrangement uses TRBV2 and TRBJ2-5; no definite D call. Germline V gene sequence: CDR1 SNHLY, CDR2 FYNNEI. Trimming left V 7 bases short and J 1 base short, with 10 bases between. The CDR3 spans 13 residues. CDR3 nucleotide sequence: TGTGCCAGCACCGGACCCTCCCAAGAGACCCAGTACTTC. It codes for CASTGPSQETQYF.

In this sample, this clonotype is medium-sized. This CDR3 is CAWSVRNTEAFF. CDR3 nucleotides: TGTGCCTGGAGTGTCAGGAACACTGAAGCTTTCTTT. The V call is TRBV30, the J call TRBJ1-1, with D hard to call. The germline gives CDR1 GTSNPN, CDR2 SVGIG (reference sequence). Trimming stripped 0 bases from V and 1 base from J, with 3 bases between. This CDR3 spans 12 amino acids.

The rearrangement uses TRBV6-1 and TRBJ1-1; D uncertain. Germline V gene data show CDR1 as MNHNS and CDR2 as SASEGT. The CDR3 has 14 residues. Deletions cut 2 bases from V and 1 base from J, with 8 bases between. The CDR3 loop reads CASSESNRNTEAFF. CDR3 bases: TGTGCCAGCAGTGAAAGTAACCGGAACACTGAAGCTTTCTTT.

This clonotype is medium-sized. The V call is TRBV20-1, the J call TRBJ2-3, with a tentative D call TRBD2 (5 bases). The V gene's germline CDR1 is DFQATT and CDR2 SNEGSKA (reference sequence). The CDR3 has 14 residues. Trimming stripped 6 bases from V and 0 bases from J, with 13 bases between. CDR3 in DNA: TGCAGTGCCCAATACGGGGTGAGCACAGATACGCAGTATTTT. Encoded protein: CSAQYGVSTDTQYF.

This clonotype is deemed medium-sized (0.01 to 0.1%). The rearrangement links TRBV20-1 to TRBJ2-7, with TRBD1 identical over 10 bases. Germline lookup yields CDR1 DFQATT and CDR2 SNEGSKA (reference sequence). This CDR3 is 16 amino acids long. V shed 6 bases and J 3 bases; nucleotides not matched to a gene: 14. CDR3: CSAWDRGRGGSYEQYF. The CDR3 DNA follows: TGCAGTGCGTGGGACAGGGGACGGGGCGGGAGCTACGAGCAGTACTTC.

As regards this clonotype: Germline and junction disagree at one end, which may indicate a read error. The chain couples TRBV7-2 to TRBJ2-7; 8 bases map to TRBD2. The germline V gene encodes CDR1 SGHTA and CDR2 FQGNSA. The CDR3 runs 15 residues. The CDR3 region has the DNA TGTGACAGCAGCTTAGGAGGAGCGGGAGTCTACGAGCAGTACTTC. Translating it yields CDSSLGGAGVYEQYF.

This clonotype counts as medium-sized. The chain couples TRBV5-1 to TRBJ2-7; D not certain. Trimming left V 0 bases short and J 2 bases short, with 9 bases between. Germline CDR1 reads SGHRS; CDR2 reads YFSETQ. The CDR3 runs to 14 residues. CDR3 nucleotides: TGCGCCAGCAGCTTGGTAGGCAGACCCTACGAGCAGTACTTC. Translated: CASSLVGRPYEQYF.

Sample share makes this clonotype medium-sized. The chain has TRBV7-2 and TRBJ2-5, with D maybe TRBD1 (6 bases). CDR1 and CDR2 (germline): SGHTA, FQGNSA. This CDR3 is built from 16 residues. V was trimmed by 0 bases and J by 2 bases, leaving 13 bases between them. The CDR3 is CASSLALSRGQETQYF. Here the CDR3 DNA reads TGTGCCAGCAGCTTAGCGCTCTCTAGGGGGCAAGAGACCCAGTACTTC.

This clonotype qualifies as medium-sized. The CDR3 loop is CASSLQFF. CDR3 DNA sequence: TGTGCCAGCAGCTTACAGTTCTTC. This chain connects TRBV7-9 to TRBJ2-1; no reliable D call. V gave up 2 bases and J gave up 13 bases, with 0 bases separating them. The CDR3 totals 8 residues. Germline V lookup: CDR1 SEHNR, CDR2 FQNEAQ (reference sequence).

By share, this clonotype ranks as large. The chain uses TRBV20-1 and TRBJ2-7; D is unclear. Trimming stripped 1 base from V and 6 bases from J, with 13 bases between. This CDR3 has 13 residues. Germline V lookup: CDR1 DFQATT, CDR2 SNEGSKA (reference sequence). The CDR3 is CSARANLLGEQYF. CDR3 sequence (DNA): TGCAGTGCTAGAGCTAATCTCTTGGGCGAGCAGTACTTC.

This clonotype was seen a few times. The chain carries TRBV5-4 and TRBJ1-2; D perhaps matches TRBD1 (5 bases). Germline CDR1 reads SGHNT; CDR2 reads YYREEE (reference sequence). V lost 4 bases and J 6 bases, leaving 19 bases between the germline ends. The length of the CDR3 is 15 residues. CDR3 bases: TGTGCCAGCAGCATGGGACGGGAAGGGTATGATGGCTACACCTTC. This sequence encodes CASSMGREGYDGYTF.

This clonotype is deemed medium-sized. The rearrangement uses TRBV29-1 and TRBJ1-1, with D maybe TRBD1 (5 bases). V gave up 5 bases and J gave up 5 bases, with 9 bases separating them. From germline, CDR1 is SQVTM and CDR2 ANQGSEA. This CDR3 spans 11 amino acids. CDR3 bases: TGCAGCGTTCCCGGGGCTACTGAAGCTTTCTTT. Its protein is CSVPGATEAFF.

Judged by abundance, this clonotype is medium-sized. This sequence joins TRBV7-2 and TRBJ2-1, with D unresolved. This CDR3 is built from 13 residues. V gave up 2 bases and J gave up 10 bases, with 12 bases separating them. Germline V gene data show CDR1 as SGHTA and CDR2 as FQGNSA. This chain's CDR3 is CASSLFYRQEQFF. The CDR3 DNA follows: TGTGCCAGCAGCTTATTCTATCGGCAGGAGCAGTTCTTC.

This clonotype is medium-sized (0.01 to 0.1%) within its sample. The V gene is TRBV21-1, the J gene TRBJ1-5; TRBD1 is the table's D call, not checked against the DNA. TRBV21-1 is termed a pseudogene. This CDR3 is built from 15 residues. CDR3 sequence reads: CASSKMGPSNQPQHF. In DNA form, the CDR3 reads TGTGCCAGCAGCAAAATGGGACCGAGCAATCAGCCCCAGCATTTT.

This rearrangement joins TRBV7-6 to TRBJ1-4; no firm D call. The CDR3 contains 15 residues. The germline V and J ends were trimmed by 3 bases and 2 bases, with 10 bases remaining between them. Germline values: CDR1 SGHVS, CDR2 FNYEAQ. CDR3 sequence (DNA): TGTGCCAGCAGCTTGGTGGCGACCACTAATGAAAAACTGTTTTTT. Its protein product is CASSLVATTNEKLFF.

The rearrangement joins TRBV20-1 to TRBJ2-1; TRBD2 agrees at 9 bases. CDR1 is DFQATT and CDR2 is SNEGSKA in the germline V gene (reference sequence). V shed 0 bases and J 10 bases; nucleotides not matched to a gene: 16. The CDR3 loop spans 17 amino acids. The CDR3 sequence is CSARDSQPPGLAQEQFF. The CDR3 DNA follows: TGCAGTGCTAGAGATTCCCAACCGCCGGGACTAGCTCAGGAGCAGTTCTTC.

By share, this clonotype counts as medium-sized. This chain links TRBV18 with TRBJ2-5, with 7 positions matching TRBD2. This CDR3 region has 14 residues. The V gene end was trimmed by 0 bases and the J gene end by 3 bases; junction bases not matched to a gene: 1. CDR1 KGHSH and CDR2 LQKENI come from the germline V gene. CDR3 amino acids: CASSPPAGEETQYF. In nucleotides, the CDR3 is TGTGCCAGCTCACCACCTGCGGGGGAAGAGACCCAGTACTTC.

By share of the sample, this clonotype is medium-sized. The chain employs TRBV2 and TRBJ2-3, with TRBD2 matching 10 bases. The CDR3 runs to 15 residues. After removal of 2 bases from V and 7 bases from J, the junction contained 6 bases not matched to a gene. Per the germline V gene, CDR1 is SNHLY and CDR2 is FYNNEI. The CDR3 loop is CASSEKAGGPYTQYF. The CDR3 region has the DNA TGTGCCAGCAGTGAAAAAGCGGGGGGGCCATATACGCAGTATTTT.

In its sample, this clonotype was seen many times. V usage is TRBV19 and J usage is TRBJ1-2; 10 bases are a match to TRBD1. CDR1 and CDR2 (germline): LNHDA, SQIVND (reference sequence). The CDR3 sequence is 14 residues long. V lost 8 bases, J lost 4 bases, and 7 bases stayed unmatched. In nucleotides, the CDR3 is TGTGCCAGTTTCGGGACAGGGGCTAGCTATGGCTACACCTTC. This sequence encodes CASFGTGASYGYTF.

This clonotype came up a few times. Possible read error: a much larger clone is one base away. The chain has TRBV21-1 and TRBJ1-5; the tabulated D call, TRBD1, remains unverified against the DNA. TRBV21-1 is classified as a pseudogene. This CDR3 is built from 16 residues. Written as DNA, the CDR3 is TGTGCCAGCAATCTATGGCCGCGCCTCGCCAATCAGCCCCAGAATTTT. This sequence encodes CASNLWPRLANQPQNF.

By share of the sample, this clonotype is medium-sized (0.01 to 0.1%). The chain uses TRBV27 and TRBJ2-7; D might be TRBD1 or TRBD2, each matching 6 bases. V was clipped by 4 bases and J by 3 bases, with 16 bases between them. The CDR3 length is 15 residues. The germline V gene has CDR1 MNHEY and CDR2 SMNVEV (reference sequence). The CDR3 region has the DNA TGTGCCAGCAGTTCGAATCGGGGGCGGGGCTACGAGCAGTACTTC. It specifies CASSSNRGRGYEQYF.

This clonotype came up many times. The chain joins TRBV7-8 to TRBJ2-3; D call uncertain. Trimming left V 3 bases short and J 2 bases short, with 9 bases between. Germline V gives CDR1 SGHVS, CDR2 FQNEAQ. CDR3 length: 14 amino acids. CDR3 in DNA: TGTGCCAGCAGCTTCCGATGGTCCACAGATACGCAGTATTTT. It is translated as CASSFRWSTDTQYF.

This clonotype is labeled medium-sized. The chain uses TRBV5-1 and TRBJ1-1; 9 positions match TRBD1. Trimming cost V 7 bases and J 1 base; bases outside gene matches: 17. The CDR3 extends over 18 amino acids. The V gene's germline CDR1 is SGHRS and CDR2 YFSETQ. The CDR3 DNA reads TGCGCCAGCGGCCGGAAAAATGAAGGGACAGGGAAGAACACTGAAGCTTTCTTT. This translates into CASGRKNEGTGKNTEAFF.

There are a few counts of this clonotype. The chain has TRBV7-8 and TRBJ1-3; possible D gene TRBD1, 6 bases. The CDR3 has 17 residues. Germline V gene lookup returns CDR1 SGHVS and CDR2 FQNEAQ. Between the trimmed V and J ends, which lost 2 bases and 0 bases, there was a span of 14 bases. The chain's CDR3 is CASSLIGGQNSGNTIYF. CDR3 bases: TGTGCCAGCAGCTTAATTGGGGGGCAGAACTCTGGAAACACCATATATTTT.